This TCR beta chain was sequenced during a study of CD8 T cells in ankylosing spondylitis. Study results and limitations: Seemingly distinctive of ankylosing spondylitis blood was a TCR beta motif formed by eight highly homologous variants. Reactive arthritis synovial fluid and blood previously showed some of these motif variants. From matched ankylosing spondylitis synovial fluid, disease-linked clones were reportedly recovered at significantly enriched levels.

Quantitative barcoded 5'-RACE was used to prepare TCR beta libraries. TCRdb reprocessed the 5' RACE reads via MiXCR and lists one record per CDR3 protein. The sample contains 100,000 to 150,000 distinct CDR3 sequences, 6% to 8.5% of which appear only once. Points on this clonotype: Its antigen is still unknown.

This TCR came from a male donor with ankylosing spondylitis or in good health (not recorded which). Material for sequencing was blood, either unsorted or a sorted T cell fraction (not recorded which).

CDR3 region: CSGRGSSVYNEQFF. For the CDR3, the DNA is TGCAGTGGACGCGGCTCTAGCGTTTACAATGAGCAGTTCTTC. The chain combines TRBV20-1 with TRBJ2-1, with D possibly matching TRBD2 (6 bases). The V and J ends lost 7 bases and 4 bases respectively, with 17 bases between them. The germline CDR1 and CDR2 sequences are DFQATT and SNEGSKA (reference sequence). This CDR3 region has 14 residues.